These T cell receptor beta chains were read from a single sample in a study of T cell responses to AZD1222 COVID-19 vaccine. TCRdb's copy holds only in-frame clones and misses some; the assay was immunoSEQ multiplex PCR. The repertoire holds about 150,000 clones, 75% to 90% seen once, with about 7% in the top ten. Specimen: peripheral blood, collected after recovery from COVID-19. The receptor source for this set is an adult who had recovered from COVID-19. Both conserved end residues are part of each CDR3. D genes are given only for firm matches. Rows give clone size only sometimes, using once, few, many, or a class for an expanded clone.

clone_size | j_call | d_call | v_call | cdr3_nt | cdr3_aa
once | TRBJ2-2 | TRBD2 | TRBV7-2 | TGTGCCAGCAGGCGGGAGTTTGGCACCGGGGAGCTGTTTTTT | CASRREFGTGELFF
. | TRBJ2-3 | . | TRBV19 | TGTGCCAGTAGTGTAGCCCAGGGGATCACAGATACGCAGTATTTT | CASSVAQGITDTQYF
. | TRBJ2-1 | . | TRBV7-9 | TGTGCCAGCAGCGCCCAAAAAAATGAGCAGTTCTTC | CASSAQKNEQFF
. | TRBJ1-4 | . | TRBV19 | TGTGCCAGTAGGGGGGCTGCAACTAATGAAAAACTGTTTTTT | CASRGAATNEKLFF
once | TRBJ2-1 | . | TRBV4-2 | TGTGCCAGCAGCCAAGCACTCCCGGGTGGTGAGCAGTTCTTC | CASSQALPGGEQFF
. | TRBJ1-3 | . | TRBV7-9 | TGTGCCAGCAGCGCGGACTTCTCTGGAAACACCATATATTTT | CASSADFSGNTIYF
. | TRBJ2-7 | TRBD2 | TRBV29-1 | TGCATCGCTGGACCGAGCGGGAATACCTACGAGCAGTACTTC | CIAGPSGNTYEQYF
. | TRBJ1-2 | . | TRBV27 | TGTGCCAGCAGTTTATCGGGCGAAAGCTATGGCTACACCTTC | CASSLSGESYGYTF
. | TRBJ1-6 | . | TRBV27 | TGTGCCAGCAGTTTCGCGGGGCGCGATTCACCCCTCCACTTT | CASSFAGRDSPLHF
. | TRBJ1-5 | TRBD1 | TRBV4-1 | TGCGCCAGCAGCCAAGTTGACAGGGGGAGCAATCAGCCCCAGCATTTT | CASSQVDRGSNQPQHF
. | TRBJ1-2 | . | TRBV25-1 | TGTGCCAGCAGTGGTGGGGGATCTGTCTACACCTTC | CASSGGGSVYTF
. | TRBJ1-5 | TRBD1 | TRBV27 | TGTGCCAGCAGTTCACAGGGGACTGCTTCTCAGCCCCAGCATTTT | CASSSQGTASQPQHF
. | TRBJ1-6 | TRBD1 | TRBV6-5 | TGTGCCAGCAGTTATTCAGGGGGCGATTCGGCCCTCCACTTT | CASSYSGGDSALHF
. | TRBJ2-7 | . | TRBV27 | TGTGCCAGCAGTTTGGGGCAGGGCCGCCACGAGCAGTACTTC | CASSLGQGRHEQYF
. | TRBJ1-1 | . | TRBV28 | TGTGCCAGCAGCCCGTTTCTTTCCAACACTGAAGCTTTCTTT | CASSPFLSNTEAFF
. | TRBJ1-5 | TRBD1 | TRBV28 | TGTGCCAGCACCCTGGGACAGACCTTAAGCAATCAGCCCCAGCATTTT | CASTLGQTLSNQPQHF
few | TRBJ1-3 | . | TRBV9 | TGTGCCAGCAGCGCCAAGATCGGAAACACCATATATTTT | CASSAKIGNTIYF
. | TRBJ1-1 | TRBD1 | TRBV2 | TGTGCCAGCAGGACCCCCGGGACAGGGGGGCGGGACACTGAAGCTTTCTTT | CASRTPGTGGRDTEAFF
. | TRBJ2-3 | TRBD2 | TRBV4-2 | TGTGCCAGCAGCCAAGATCTACTAGCGGGAGGTGTGGATACGCAGTATTTT | CASSQDLLAGGVDTQYF
. | TRBJ1-1 | TRBD1 | TRBV2 | TGTGCCAGCAGTGAGGAGGGGGCGGACACTGAAGCTTTCTTT | CASSEEGADTEAFF
. | TRBJ2-7 | TRBD2 | TRBV4-2 | TGTGCCAGCAGCCAAGGACTAGCGGGAGTCTACGAGCAGTACTTC | CASSQGLAGVYEQYF
. | TRBJ2-3 | . | TRBV10-3 | TGTGCCATCAGTGAAACAGGGCTTGGAGATACGCAGTATTTT | CAISETGLGDTQYF
. | TRBJ1-6 | . | TRBV18 | TGTGCCAGCTCACCAGAGAGCTCCTATAATTCACCCCTCCACTTT | CASSPESSYNSPLHF
once | TRBJ1-2 | . | TRBV28 | TGTGCCACCACGGGGGGGGGTCCCCTGTATGGCTACACCTTC | CATTGGGPLYGYTF
few | TRBJ1-4 | . | TRBV18 | TGTGCCAGCTCACCCAGGGCAACTAATGAAAAACTGTTTTTT | CASSPRATNEKLFF
. | TRBJ2-7 | TRBD2 | TRBV5-1 | TGCGCCAGCACCGAACCCGGGGGGAGCTTGGAGCAGTACTTC | CASTEPGGSLEQYF
. | TRBJ1-1 | . | TRBV7-9 | TGTGCCAGCAGCTTAGATACGGCCGAAGCTTTCTTT | CASSLDTAEAFF
. | TRBJ1-3 | . | TRBV9 | TGTGCCAGCAGCGTAGGTGATGGAAACACCATATATTTT | CASSVGDGNTIYF
once | TRBJ1-4 | . | TRBV18 | TGTGCCAGCTCACTAAACATGGTCGGCACTAATGAAAAACTGTTTTTT | CASSLNMVGTNEKLFF
. | TRBJ1-4 | . | TRBV5-4 | TGTGCCAGCAGCCAGTGGGGGAGGGCTGGCGAAAAACTGTTTTTT | CASSQWGRAGEKLFF
. | TRBJ1-5 | TRBD1 | TRBV28 | TGTGCCAGCAACCCTCGAGGGACAGGGGACCAGCCCCAGCATTTT | CASNPRGTGDQPQHF
. | TRBJ2-1 | TRBD2 | TRBV6-5 | TGTGCCAGCAGTTACCTAGGACTAGCGGGAGGTGATGAGCAGTTCTTC | CASSYLGLAGGDEQFF
. | TRBJ1-2 | . | TRBV27 | TGTGCCAGCAGTCGGTACAGGGATAACTATGGCTACACCTTC | CASSRYRDNYGYTF
. | TRBJ1-1 | . | TRBV4-3 | TGCGCCAGCAGCCAAGGGGGGGCTGAAGCTTTCTTT | CASSQGGAEAFF
. | TRBJ1-1 | . | TRBV7-2 | TGTGCCAGCAGCCCCCTGCCGGGGGGCGCTGAAGCTTTCTTT | CASSPLPGGAEAFF
. | TRBJ2-6 | . | TRBV19 | TGTGCCAGTAGAGACCCAACCGGGGCTGGGGCCAACGTCCTGACTTTC | CASRDPTGAGANVLTF
. | TRBJ2-3 | . | TRBV27 | TGTGCCAGCAGTTTTCCCCCGGGTACGCAGTATTTT | CASSFPPGTQYF